This paragraph covers one TCR beta chain sequence. Its antigen is unknown. Some clones are missing from TCRdb's copy, which holds only in-frame ones; the method was immunoSEQ multiplex PCR. The sample contains 25,000 to 40,000 clones, about 85% of which appear only once. The time point denotes: blood 4 weeks post-SBRT, at nephrectomy. Treatment described: 15 Gy SBRT to primary tumor, nephrectomy 4 weeks later. Nephrectomy followed 15 Gy stereotactic body radiation by 4 weeks. Blood was sampled at baseline, 2 weeks and 4 weeks after SBRT. The tumor was a clear cell renal cell carcinoma. The data were obtained in a study of radiation and T cells in renal cell carcinoma. Findings of the study overall: From baseline, blood top tumor clonotypes peaked at 2 weeks post-radiation.

Germline V lookup: CDR1 SGHRS, CDR2 YFSETQ. CDR3 size: 15 residues. V lost 2 bases, J lost 1 base, and 4 bases stayed unmatched. The sample was blood, taken from a patient whose treatment included radiotherapy and nephrectomy. This chain joins TRBV5-1 and TRBJ2-5; TRBD1 matches at 8 bases. The receptor was isolated from a man between 60 and 75 years old with renal cell carcinoma. The CDR3 here is CASSFVQGAQETQYF. CDR3 nucleotide sequence: TGCGCCAGCAGCTTCGTCCAGGGGGCCCAAGAGACCCAGTACTTC. Full variable domain (remainder filled in from reference TRBV5-1 and TRBJ2-5): KAGVTQTPRYLIKTRGQQVTLSCSPISGHRSVSWYQQTPGQGLQFLFEYFSETQRNKGNFPGRFSGRQFSNSRSEMNVSTLELGDSALYLCASSFVQGAQETQYFGPGTRLLVL.